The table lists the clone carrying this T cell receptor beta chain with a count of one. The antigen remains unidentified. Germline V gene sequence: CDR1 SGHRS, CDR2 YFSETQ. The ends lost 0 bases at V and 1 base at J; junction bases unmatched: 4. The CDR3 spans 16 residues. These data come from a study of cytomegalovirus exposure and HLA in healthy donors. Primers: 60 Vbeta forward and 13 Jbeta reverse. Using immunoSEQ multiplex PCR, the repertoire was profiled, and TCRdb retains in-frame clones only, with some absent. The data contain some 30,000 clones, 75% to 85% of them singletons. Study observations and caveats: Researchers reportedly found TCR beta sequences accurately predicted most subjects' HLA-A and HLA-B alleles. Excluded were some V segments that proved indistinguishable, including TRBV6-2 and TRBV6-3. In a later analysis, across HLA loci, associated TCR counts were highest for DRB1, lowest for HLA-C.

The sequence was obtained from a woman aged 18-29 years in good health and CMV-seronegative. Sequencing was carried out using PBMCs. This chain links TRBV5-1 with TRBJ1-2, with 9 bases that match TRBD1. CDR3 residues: CASSLGGTGNNYGYTF. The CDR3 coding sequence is TGCGCCAGCAGCTTGGGAGGGACAGGGAATAACTATGGCTACACCTTC.